This T cell receptor beta chain originates from a study of blood T cell repertoires in COVID-19 (dated by TCRdb to the early 2020s). Concerning the study at large: Samples from collaborators originated in the United States, Italy and Spain and spanned both the acute and convalescent phases of COVID-19. The prospective study material was composed of cDNA or gDNA derived from T cells, B-cell-depleted T cells, or PBMCs. Where available, HLA class I and class II types were obtained from metadata supplied by the sample provider rather than from assay-based typing. The repertoires were released in a freely available public database meant as a resource for research on the immune response to SARS-CoV-2. The sample metadata nearly always contained a de-identified subject ID, COVID-19 status, age in years and sex. Samples came from the ongoing ImmuneRACE study (first 160 participants) plus 1,254 subjects from 6 global collaborators. Deeply sampled blood TCRbeta repertoires from subjects exposed to, actively infected with, or recovered from COVID-19 were included in the dataset. Summary of the overall study and its limitations: The amount of clinical and demographic metadata varied by source and participant and was provided uncurated.

Reading from cysteine to phenylalanine, the CDR3 counts 18 amino acids. The sequence is cut down to CDR3 DNA, 54 bases in frame from base 1. Based on the germline V gene (reference sequence), the CDR1 and CDR2 sequences are SEHNR and FQNEAQ. V ends up 5 bases short and J 5 bases short, with an unmatched junction base count of 18. TCRbeta CDR3 regions were amplified from genomic DNA using the immunoSEQ Assay, a bias-controlled multiplex PCR. Turning to the authors' computational methods: Nucleated cell counts per sample were estimated from amplification of reference gene primers within the assay. Sequence reads were collapsed and filtered to measure the absolute abundance of every unique TCRbeta CDR3 rearrangement. For each sample, productive Simpson clonality was calculated as the square root of Simpson's diversity index across productive rearrangements. TCRdb mirrors the immuneACCESS table, restricted to in-frame sequences. Some clones are absent from its copies; in checked studies, under half trace to an unresolved V gene, and the reason for the others is unknown. The V and J calls and the clone size are those of that table, but D and trimming were determined from the DNA. The sample records about 98,000 clones, approximately 90% of which are singletons. Roughly 4.3% of the sample goes to the ten largest clones.

Whole blood was collected in K2EDTA tubes by collaborating institutions according to the institutions' own protocols. Collaborator samples were shipped for TCRbeta analysis as frozen whole blood, isolated PBMCs, or DNA extracted from either sample type. To note about this clone: It has no known antigen specificity. Per-base quality was not reported, and no clone a single base away is much larger than it.

The chain is made from TRBV7-9 and TRBJ1-1; 9 bases in the middle match TRBD1. The sequenced sample consisted of peripheral blood. This sequence was found in a man between 65 and 85 years old with acute or convalescent COVID-19. The CDR3 corresponds to CASSLTTGTGMMGTEAFF. The sequenced DNA is TGTGCCAGCAGCCTCACGACCGGGACAGGGATGATGGGGACTGAAGCTTTCTTT.